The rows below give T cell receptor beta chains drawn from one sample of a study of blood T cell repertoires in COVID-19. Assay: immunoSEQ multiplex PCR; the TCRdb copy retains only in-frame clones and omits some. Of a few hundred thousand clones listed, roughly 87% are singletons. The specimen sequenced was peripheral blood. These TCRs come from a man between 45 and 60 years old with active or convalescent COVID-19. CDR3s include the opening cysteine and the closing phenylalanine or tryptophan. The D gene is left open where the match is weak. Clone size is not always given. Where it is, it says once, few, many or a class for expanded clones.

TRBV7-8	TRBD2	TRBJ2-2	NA	CASSKSGSWRAGELFF	TGTGCCAGCAGCAAGAGCGGGAGCTGGAGGGCCGGGGAGCTGTTTTTT
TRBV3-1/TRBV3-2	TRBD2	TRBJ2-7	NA	CASSRRLADSYEQYF	TGTGCCAGCAGCCGAAGGCTAGCGGACTCCTACGAGCAGTACTTC
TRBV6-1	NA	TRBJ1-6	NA	CASSEHGGDGSPLHF	TGTGCCAGCAGTGAACATGGAGGGGACGGTTCACCCCTCCACTTT
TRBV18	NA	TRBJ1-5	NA	CASSPRPGDSNQPQHF	TGTGCCAGCTCACCACGTCCGGGAGATAGCAATCAGCCCCAGCATTTT
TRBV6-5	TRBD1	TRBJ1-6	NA	CASSRQGPMESPLHF	TGTGCCAGCAGCCGACAGGGGCCGATGGAATCACCCCTCCACTTT
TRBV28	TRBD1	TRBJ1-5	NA	CASSLDREDQPQHF	TGTGCCAGCAGTTTGGACAGGGAGGACCAGCCCCAGCATTTT
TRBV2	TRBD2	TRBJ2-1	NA	CASSQTSGGAREQFF	TGTGCCAGCAGCCAGACTAGCGGGGGGGCCCGTGAGCAGTTCTTC
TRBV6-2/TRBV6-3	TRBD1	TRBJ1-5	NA	CASSPNTGGSNQPQHF	TGTGCCAGCAGTCCCAATACAGGGGGTAGCAATCAGCCCCAGCATTTT
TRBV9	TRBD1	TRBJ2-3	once	CASSSGTALDTQYF	TGTGCCAGCAGCTCCGGGACAGCCCTGGATACGCAGTATTTT
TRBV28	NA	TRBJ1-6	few	CASTASSYNSPLHF	TGTGCCAGTACAGCCAGCTCCTATAATTCACCCCTCCACTTT
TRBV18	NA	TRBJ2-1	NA	CASSPLQGSKGTYNEQFF	TGTGCCAGCTCACCATTACAGGGATCAAAAGGAACCTACAATGAGCAGTTCTTC